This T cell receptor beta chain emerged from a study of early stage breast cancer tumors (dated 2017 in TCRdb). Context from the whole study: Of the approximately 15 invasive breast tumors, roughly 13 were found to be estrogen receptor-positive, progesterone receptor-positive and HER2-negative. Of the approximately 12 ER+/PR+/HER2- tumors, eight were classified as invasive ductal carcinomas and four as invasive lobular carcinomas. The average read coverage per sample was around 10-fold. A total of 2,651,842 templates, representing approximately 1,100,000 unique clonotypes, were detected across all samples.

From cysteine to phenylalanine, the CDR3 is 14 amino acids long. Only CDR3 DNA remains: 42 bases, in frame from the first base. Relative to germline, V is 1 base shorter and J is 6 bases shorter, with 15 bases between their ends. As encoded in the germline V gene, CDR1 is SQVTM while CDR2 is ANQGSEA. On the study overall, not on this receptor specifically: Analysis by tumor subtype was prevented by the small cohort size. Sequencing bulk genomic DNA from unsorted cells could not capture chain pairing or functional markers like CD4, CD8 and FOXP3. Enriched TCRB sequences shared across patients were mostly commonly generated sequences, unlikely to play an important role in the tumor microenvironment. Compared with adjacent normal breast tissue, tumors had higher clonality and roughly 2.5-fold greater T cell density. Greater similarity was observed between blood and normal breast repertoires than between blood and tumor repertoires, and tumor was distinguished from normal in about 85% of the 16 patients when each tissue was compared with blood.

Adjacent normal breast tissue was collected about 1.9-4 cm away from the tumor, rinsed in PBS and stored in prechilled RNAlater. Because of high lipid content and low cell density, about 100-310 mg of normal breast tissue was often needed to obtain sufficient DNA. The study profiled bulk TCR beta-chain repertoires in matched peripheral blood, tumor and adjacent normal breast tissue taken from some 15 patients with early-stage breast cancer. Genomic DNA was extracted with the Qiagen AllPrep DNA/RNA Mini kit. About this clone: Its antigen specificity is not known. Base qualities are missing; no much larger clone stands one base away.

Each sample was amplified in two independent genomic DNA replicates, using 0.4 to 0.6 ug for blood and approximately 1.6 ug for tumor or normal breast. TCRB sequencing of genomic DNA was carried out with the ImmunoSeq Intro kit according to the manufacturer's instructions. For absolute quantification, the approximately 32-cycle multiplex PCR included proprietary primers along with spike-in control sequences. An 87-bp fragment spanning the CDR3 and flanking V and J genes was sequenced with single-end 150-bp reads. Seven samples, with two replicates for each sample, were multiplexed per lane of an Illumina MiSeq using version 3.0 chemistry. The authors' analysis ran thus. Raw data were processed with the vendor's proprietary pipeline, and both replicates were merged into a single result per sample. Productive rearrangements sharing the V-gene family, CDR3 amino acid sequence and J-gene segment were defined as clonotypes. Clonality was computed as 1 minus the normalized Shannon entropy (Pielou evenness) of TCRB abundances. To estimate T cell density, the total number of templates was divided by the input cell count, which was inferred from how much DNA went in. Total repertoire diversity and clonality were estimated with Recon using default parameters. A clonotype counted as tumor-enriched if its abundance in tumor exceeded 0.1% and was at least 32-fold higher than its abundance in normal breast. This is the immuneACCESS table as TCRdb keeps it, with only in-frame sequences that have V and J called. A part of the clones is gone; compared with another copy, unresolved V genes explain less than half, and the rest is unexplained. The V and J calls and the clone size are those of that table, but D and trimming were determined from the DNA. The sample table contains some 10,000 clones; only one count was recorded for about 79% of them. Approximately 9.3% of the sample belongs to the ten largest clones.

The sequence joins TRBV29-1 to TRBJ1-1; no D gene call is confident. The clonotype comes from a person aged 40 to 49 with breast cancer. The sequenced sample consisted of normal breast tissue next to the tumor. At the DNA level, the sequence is TGCAGCGTTGAAGCCAGAGGCGGAGTAGCTGAAGCTTTCTTT. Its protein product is CSVEARGGVAEAFF.